This paragraph reports one T cell receptor beta chain. Its antigen remains unidentified. Base qualities are not recorded, but no much larger clone differs from it by a single base. In total, 500 to 700 healthy bone marrow donors made up the cohort. Cohort members were all nominally healthy when sampled, although unrecorded immune exposures were likely present. The donor was CMV seronegative and was included in the group of under 450 seronegative cohort members. A peripheral blood sample was provided by each donor, and peripheral blood mononuclear cells were used for TCR beta sequencing. Genomic DNA extraction from the blood cell samples was performed with the Qiagen DNeasy Blood Extraction Kit. Library preparation was by the immunoSEQ multiplex PCR assay. For the multiplex PCR, a mixture combining 60 forward primers for TCR Vbeta segments and 13 reverse primers for TCR Jbeta segments was used. The CDR3 region of rearranged TCR beta genes was amplified from genomic DNA by a multiplex PCR assay. The amplified TCR beta libraries were sequenced on the Illumina HiSeq System as 87-base-pair reads. The source study handled its data this way. Across the 670 or so repertoires, a later analysis counted roughly 84 million unique TCR beta chains, around 11 million of which were shared by at least two donors. Raw reads were error-corrected and collapsed into unique sequences by a nearest-neighbor algorithm in which closely related sequences were merged to remove PCR and sequencing errors. Alignment of CDR3 sequences to IMGT reference sequences was used to assign V, D and J gene segments. For a sequence to be retained, a match of at least six nucleotides was required to both a V gene segment and a J gene segment. Rearrangements were called productive when the CDR3 lacked stop codons and stayed in frame with V and J; all others were non-productive. Following IMGT convention, CDR3 was defined as the stretch from the second conserved V-encoded cysteine to the conserved J-encoded phenylalanine. The earlier analysis of fewer than 750 of the donors excluded sequences that lacked an unambiguous match to a single V gene segment. An earlier analysis of 587 of the donors called V segments functional above 56.7% productive rearrangements and segregating when the between-donor standard deviation exceeded 5%. To diagnose cytomegalovirus status from the catalog of TCR beta chain sequences, a statistical classification framework was built. V and J gene assignment, in a later analysis, came from comparing TCR nucleotide sequences with IMGT/GENE-DB human TR gene sequences. Using the TCRdist pipeline, a later analysis assigned CDR3 sequences along with most-parsimonious VDJ recombination scenarios. A later analysis defined each TCR beta chain by its CDR3 amino acid sequence plus V-gene family, and excluded reads lacking a unique V-gene family. In a later analysis, 500 to 700 highly shared, low-generation-probability nucleotide sequences were removed to address suspected cross-contamination and a sequencing artifact. For each public chain, a later analysis derived a clonal expansion index from normalized ranks of inferred template counts within each repertoire. In a later analysis, generation probabilities were computed using a VDJ recombination model fitted to out-of-frame rearrangements, and the results were checked against IGoR. In a later analysis, hypergeometric tests were used to score TCR-TCR, TCR-HLA and TCR-CMV co-occurrence, with a repertoire-size bias correction applied to TCR pairs. In a later analysis, false discovery rates were estimated by permuting HLA or CMV assignments 20 times. A later analysis grouped co-occurring TCRs with DBSCAN, adding TCRdist sequence similarity when clustering within HLA-allele-positive subsets. Co-occurrence clustering excluded repertoires with fewer than 30,000 or more than 120,000 public chains, plus five with anomalous nucleotide sharing. TCRdb limited this immuneACCESS table to in-frame rearrangements with V and J called. A share of clones is missing; checked studies link under half to unresolved V genes, and the rest is unexplained. The V and J calls and clone size are taken from that table; D and trimming were inferred from the DNA. The table for this sample lists 200,000 to 250,000 clones; approximately 81% of them were counted only once. Of the sample, about 0.22% falls within the top ten clones.

V lost 4 bases and J lost 1 base; the stretch between them is 7 bases long. For CDR1 and CDR2, the germline V gene (reference sequence) lists LNHDA and SQIVND. The CDR3 starts with the cysteine, ends with the phenylalanine, and has 13 residues. The DNA shown is the 39-base CDR3, in frame from base 1. The data were obtained in a study of cytomegalovirus exposure and HLA in healthy donors (dated by TCRdb to the late 2010s). Study-wide context: An earlier analysis of more than 550 of the donors reported approximately 280 Gb of sequence data and 117 million unique TCR beta sequences obtained from about 180 million T cells. The study aimed to test whether signatures of past pathogen exposure could be identified by cataloging public T cell receptors. Both class I and class II loci were covered by HLA typing, at four-digit resolution. Across 398 genotyped donors of the cohort, an average of about 240,000 unique TCR beta nucleotide sequences per donor were sequenced, and 15% to 20% of those sequences were non-productive. All discovery cohort repertoires had been generated on a single sequencing platform. Typing coverage varied by locus: roughly 629-640 donors for A, B, C, DRB1 and DQB1; approximately 500 for DQA1; over 600 for DPA1; 450 to 480 for DPB1. Using immunosequencing, the study profiled T cell repertoires from 666 subjects and related those repertoires to cytomegalovirus serostatus. The study combined high-throughput TCR immunosequencing, statistical association of individual TCRs with disease status, and machine learning to predict cytomegalovirus infection status. To study patterns of TCR occurrence, a later analysis re-analyzed previously published TCR beta repertoires from several hundred donors and added high-resolution HLA genotyping. Among the roughly 400 genotyped donors, roughly 80% belonged to the genetic ancestry cluster associated with self-reported Caucasian donors. An early release covering 500 to 750 HLA-typed donors comprised roughly 300 gigabases of sequencing data and around 86 million unique TCR sequences. In the later analysis, no new phenotypic data were used to find candidate immune exposures; instead, reliance was placed on TCR beta sequences and their occurrence across donors. Along with the approximately 650-subject first cohort, a separate validation cohort of more than 90 different subjects was used. Five DR-DQ haplotypes were treated as single units for association and clustering because of strong linkage in the cohort. In a later genetic analysis, genome-wide SNP genotypes for about 60% of the 666 donors were used, and that subset was treated as a discovery cohort. Donor age, sex, ethnicity and CMV serostatus were collected together with the repertoire data. To decide whether each TCR beta V gene segment behaved as functional or pseudogenic, an earlier analysis of over 500 of the donors relied on high-throughput TCR beta sequencing. Results the study describes overall, beyond this receptor: Most TCR sequences were observed very rarely across donors, whereas some public TCRs were present in many individuals. According to a later analysis, parvovirus B19, influenza, CMV and Epstein-Barr virus appeared linked to several top co-occurrence clusters. Some IMGT-functional V segments, including TRBV6-2 and TRBV6-3, could not be told apart with the 87-base-pair reads, so those segments were excluded. The only immune exposure information available for the cohort was CMV serostatus. A cluster of highly shared sequence variants was judged likely to be a technical artifact of the sequencing pipeline. In a later analysis, HLA-associated TCR beta chains were found to be more clonally expanded and to have lower generation probabilities than equally common non-associated chains. According to the authors, the approach could potentially be generalized to other disease states and immunological phenotypes. A further reported finding was that TCR beta sequences accurately predicted the HLA-A and HLA-B alleles for most subjects in the first cohort. In vitro tests confirmed that three of the cytomegalovirus-associated TCR beta chains recognize cytomegalovirus antigens. According to a later analysis, most CMV-associated TCR beta chains appeared to be HLA-restricted, and the HLA associations seemed to be driven largely by CMV exposure. A later genetic analysis associated a missense DCLRE1C variant with V-gene and J-gene trimming of TCR beta chains, and an independent cohort replicated the association. Correlated functional status among segregating V segments might reflect linkage disequilibrium, but an unknown experimental factor could not be ruled out. Strong co-occurrence of HLA alleles, especially DR and DQ, made assigning TCR associations to individual alleles difficult. A later genetic analysis reported fewer N-insertions in productive TCRs among donors in an Asian-associated ancestry cluster than the roughly 700-donor mean. Because HLA typing was missing for some donors at each locus, association tests included only the typed subset. The study gave a list of about 160 TCR beta chains associated with cytomegalovirus. At a false discovery rate of 0.05, a later analysis linked 16,951 TCR beta sequences to specific HLA alleles. Cytomegalovirus status was reported to be diagnosed by the classifier with high specificity and sensitivity in both the original and validation cohorts. Roughly uniform sequencing depth across donors was assumed in presence/absence analyses, although this assumption may not hold. Broadly in line with IMGT annotations, most TCR beta V segments showed up in productive rearrangements about 87% or about 30% of the time in an earlier analysis of approximately 600 of the donors. The cohort was sequenced for TCR beta chains only, and without alpha or paired-chain data the features that could be detected were limited. In a later analysis, TCR association rates were found to vary across HLA loci, with the most associated TCRs seen for DRB1 alleles and the fewest for HLA-C alleles. Because counts were too low, seventeen rarely observed V segments, including chromosome 9 orphons, were left out of the earlier analysis of several hundred of the donors.

The sequenced sample consisted of PBMCs. The chain joins TRBV19 to TRBJ1-1, and possibly TRBD1, on 5 matching bases. This sequence originates from a girl aged 2 to 10 in good health and CMV-seronegative. The CDR3 region reads CASSRRGNTEAFF. The sequenced DNA is TGTGCCAGTAGTAGGAGGGGGAACACTGAAGCTTTCTTT.